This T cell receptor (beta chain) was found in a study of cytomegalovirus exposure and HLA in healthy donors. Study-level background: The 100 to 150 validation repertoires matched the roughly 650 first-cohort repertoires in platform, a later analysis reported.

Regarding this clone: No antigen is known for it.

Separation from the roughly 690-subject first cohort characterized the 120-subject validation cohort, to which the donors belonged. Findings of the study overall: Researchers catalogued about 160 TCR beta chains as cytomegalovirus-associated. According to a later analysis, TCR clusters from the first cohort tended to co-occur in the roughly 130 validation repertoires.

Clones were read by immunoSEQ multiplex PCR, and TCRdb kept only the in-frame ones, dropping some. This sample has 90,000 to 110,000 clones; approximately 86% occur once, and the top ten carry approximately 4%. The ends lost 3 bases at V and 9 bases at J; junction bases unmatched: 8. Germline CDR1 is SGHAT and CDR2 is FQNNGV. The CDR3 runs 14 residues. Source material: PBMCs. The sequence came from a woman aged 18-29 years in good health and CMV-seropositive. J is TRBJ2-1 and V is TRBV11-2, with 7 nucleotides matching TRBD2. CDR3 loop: CASSLKLASVEQFF. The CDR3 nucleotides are TGTGCCAGCAGCTTGAAACTAGCGAGCGTTGAGCAGTTCTTC.